This T cell receptor (beta chain) was retrieved from a study of blood T cell repertoires in COVID-19. As for the study in general: Researchers got acute and convalescent COVID-19 samples from the United States, Italy and Spain. In each case, the material was cDNA or gDNA derived from T cells, B-cell-depleted T cells, or PBMCs.

The CDR3 totals 18 residues. Per the authors' pipeline: Scientists estimated how many nucleated cells there were by amplifying reference gene primers. The data were produced by immunoSEQ multiplex PCR, yet TCRdb's version contains in-frame clones alone and is incomplete. That table furnishes V, J and clone size, whereas the DNA furnished D and trimming. The sample has more than 15,000 clones, around 89% seen once; the top ten hold 7% to 9%. The sample comprised peripheral blood. The V call is TRBV21-1, the J call TRBJ2-1; the table's D call, TRBD2, has no DNA check behind it. TRBV21-1 is tagged as a pseudogene. The sequence was collected from a woman in her fifties or sixties with active COVID-19. The chain's CDR3 is CASSTGLAGGLLYNEQFF. In nucleotides, the CDR3 is TGTGCCAGCAGCACTGGACTAGCGGGGGGTCTTCTTTACAATGAGCAGTTCTTC.